The 20 T cell receptor beta chains below all came from one sample that was sequenced in a study of OX40 agonist ivuxolimab in advanced cancers. The assay was immunoSEQ multiplex PCR, and TCRdb's table has in-frame clones only and misses some. The data show about 48,000 clones, approximately 88% seen once. Here the sequenced sample was CD4+ or CD8+ T cells sorted from blood, taken in a trial of the OX40 agonist ivuxolimab. The receptors here all came from an adult with an advanced solid tumor such as melanoma, head and neck, liver or kidney cancer.

V usage is TRBV2 and J usage is TRBJ2-7, with D perhaps matching TRBD1 or TRBD2 (6 bases each). Germline values: CDR1 SNHLY, CDR2 FYNNEI. This CDR3 has 13 residues. Trimming shortened V by 3 bases and J by 12 bases, and 18 bases separated the two germline ends. CDR3 sequence (DNA): TGTGCCAGCAGTGAGGGACTTACAACAGGGTCGTACTTC. Translated: CASSEGLTTGSYF.

This chain joins TRBV7-3 and TRBJ2-7; tentatively, D is TRBD2 (6 bases). The germline V gene encodes CDR1 SGHTA and CDR2 FQGTGA. With 2 bases removed from V and 6 bases from J, the gap between germline ends came to 14 bases. The CDR3 is made up of 14 amino acids. CDR3 region: CASSLGTPNSEQYF. CDR3 DNA: TGTGCCAGCAGCTTAGGGACTCCGAATTCCGAGCAGTACTTC. The full variable domain, rest sourced from reference TRBV7-3 and TRBJ2-7, is GAGVSQTPSNKVTEKGKYVELRCDPISGHTALYWYRQSLGQGPEFLIYFQGTGAADDSGLPNDRFFAVRPEGSVSTLKIQRTERGDSAVYLCASSLGTPNSEQYFGPGTRLTVT.

Here the CDR3 DNA reads TGTGCCAGCAGCGTAGACCACAACACTGAAGCTTTCTTT. Translated: CASSVDHNTEAFF. This chain uses TRBV9 with TRBJ1-1; unclear D gene. The CDR3 totals 13 residues. Between the trimmed V and J ends, which lost 0 bases and 2 bases, there was a span of 5 bases. From germline, CDR1 is SGDLS and CDR2 YYNGEE. The whole variable domain, filled in from reference TRBV9 and TRBJ1-1, reads DSGVTQTPKHLITATGQRVTLRCSPRSGDLSVYWYQQSLDQGLQFLIQYYNGEERAKGNILERFSAQQFPDLHSELNLSSLELGDSALYFCASSVDHNTEAFFGQGTRLTVV.

V gene TRBV7-2 combines with J gene TRBJ2-3; no reliable D call. Germline CDR1 SGHTA, CDR2 FQGNSA. The V end was cut by 5 bases, the J end by 0 bases, with 18 bases between. The CDR3 has 17 amino acids. CDR3 region: CASSPTLIAASTDTQYF. CDR3 bases: TGTGCCAGCAGCCCCACCCTTATTGCTGCCAGCACAGATACGCAGTATTTT.

Details on this clone: One end of the junction fails to match germline, which may point to a read error. In DNA form, the CDR3 reads TGTGCCAGCAGTTTATCCTCTCAGGGGAAATACGGGCAGTACTTC. This sequence encodes CASSLSSQGKYGQYF. The rearrangement uses TRBV28 and TRBJ2-7; possibly TRBD1 for D (6 bases). CDR3 length equals 15 residues. The V gene's germline CDR1 is MDHEN and CDR2 SYDVKM.

The chain couples TRBV6-5 to TRBJ2-3; 9 bases fit TRBD1. The CDR3 is made up of 14 amino acids. CDR1 and CDR2 (germline): MNHEY, SVGAGI. The V segment lost 2 bases and the J segment 6 bases; nucleotides outside the gene matches: 3. CDR3: CASSYRDRDDTQYF. The CDR3 DNA reads TGTGCCAGCAGTTACCGGGACAGGGATGATACGCAGTATTTT.

The chain combines TRBV7-2 with TRBJ1-3; D call uncertain. CDR1 and CDR2 (germline): SGHTA, FQGNSA. The V end lost 1 base, the J end lost 0 bases, and 10 bases lay between the germline ends. This CDR3 contains 16 residues. CDR3 residues: CASSLVADNSGNTIYF. For the CDR3, the DNA is TGTGCCAGCAGCTTAGTTGCGGATAACTCTGGAAACACCATATATTTT.

The chain couples TRBV6-6 to TRBJ2-2; 12 nucleotides align to TRBD2. CDR3 size: 16 residues. From germline, CDR1 is MNHNY and CDR2 SVGAGI (reference sequence). V lost 6 bases and J lost 4; bases outside the gene matches: 6. The CDR3 reads CASRLLAGGRTGELFF. CDR3 nucleotides: TGTGCCAGCAGATTGCTAGCGGGAGGGCGCACCGGGGAGCTGTTTTTT.

This clone has just a few counts. The chain employs TRBV30 and TRBJ1-1; 7 bases map to TRBD1. The CDR3 spans 14 residues. Germline CDR1 reads GTSNPN; CDR2 reads SVGIG (reference sequence). With 2 bases clipped from V and 3 bases from J, the junction kept 6 bases outside the gene matches. The CDR3 spells CAWSPGGTDTEAFF. Written as DNA, the CDR3 is TGTGCCTGGAGTCCAGGAGGGACAGACACTGAAGCTTTCTTT. Filled out from reference TRBV30 and TRBJ1-1, the complete variable domain reads SQTIHQWPATLVQPVGSPLSLECTVEGTSNPNLYWYRQAAGRGLQLLFYSVGIGQISSEVPQNLSASRPQDRQFILSSKKLLLSDSGFYLCAWSPGGTDTEAFFGQGTRLTVV.

CDR3 nucleotide sequence: TGCGCCAGCAGCCCCGGAGCGCAGAATTCACCCCTCCACTTT. It encodes CASSPGAQNSPLHF. The chain links TRBV4-3 to TRBJ1-6; D is ambiguous. V shed 4 bases and J shed 7 bases, with 11 bases lying between them. This CDR3 region has 14 residues. Germline CDR1 reads LGHNA; CDR2 reads YSLEER.

This clone showed up just once. CDR3 DNA sequence: TGTGCCAGCAGGCTATTAGGGGGACAGGGCAAGGGTGGCTACACCTTC. Residues: CASRLLGGQGKGGYTF. The chain carries TRBV7-2 and TRBJ1-2; 9 bases agree with TRBD1. CDR3 length: 16 amino acids. Germline assignment: CDR1 SGHTA and CDR2 FQGNSA. V lost 6 bases, J lost 7 bases, and 15 bases stayed unmatched.

V and J are TRBV5-6 and TRBJ1-3; the match to TRBD1 covers 7 bases. Per germline, CDR1 SGHDT and CDR2 YYEEEE. V was clipped by 0 bases and J by 2 bases; unmatched bases: 2. This CDR3 has 15 residues. The chain's CDR3 is CASSLVGTAGNTIYF. CDR3 nucleotides: TGTGCCAGCAGCTTGGTAGGGACAGCTGGAAACACCATATATTTT.

This clone has more than one count but fewer than ten. This chain joins TRBV5-6 and TRBJ1-5; weak D call: TRBD1 (5 bases). In germline, CDR1 is SGHDT, CDR2 YYEEEE. V was cut by 1 base and J by 2 bases, with 16 bases left in between. CDR3 length: 17 amino acids. In nucleotides, the CDR3 is TGTGCCAGCAGCTTGAATGCCCCGGGACCGGGCAATCAGCCCCAGCATTTT. Translation gives CASSLNAPGPGNQPQHF.

V usage is TRBV5-1 and J usage is TRBJ2-7, with no clear D. The V gene's germline CDR1 is SGHRS and CDR2 YFSETQ. This CDR3 has 15 amino acids. V lost 0 bases and J 0 bases, leaving 10 bases between the germline ends. The CDR3: CASSLEPDNSYEQYF. CDR3 DNA sequence: TGCGCCAGCAGCTTGGAGCCCGACAACTCCTACGAGCAGTACTTC.

The J gene is TRBJ1-5, the V gene TRBV6-1; tentative D call: TRBD1 (5 bases). The CDR3 covers 15 residues. CDR1 and CDR2 (germline): MNHNS, SASEGT. V was pared by 5 bases and J by 2 bases, with 13 bases between. CDR3 nucleotide sequence: TGTGCCAGCAGTACCTCCAGGGATGGCAATCAGCCCCAGCATTTT. Encoded protein: CASSTSRDGNQPQHF.

This clone came up once. This chain uses TRBV7-2 with TRBJ1-5; D gene unclear. The germline CDR1 and CDR2 sequences are SGHTA and FQGNSA. CDR3 length: 13 amino acids. The ends were cut back, 5 bases at V and 4 bases at J, with 9 bases in the middle. The CDR3 here is CASSPVPNQPQHF. The CDR3 coding sequence is TGTGCCAGCAGCCCCGTCCCTAATCAGCCCCAGCATTTT.

This rearrangement joins TRBV5-6 to TRBJ2-2, with TRBD2 matching 12 bases. CDR1 and CDR2 (germline): SGHDT, YYEEEE. The CDR3 is 19 residues long. V lost 0 bases, J lost 6 bases, and 12 bases stayed unmatched. This CDR3 is CASSLAGTSGRYKAGELFF. CDR3 bases: TGTGCCAGCAGCTTGGCGGGGACTAGCGGGCGATATAAGGCCGGGGAGCTGTTTTTT. Drawing the rest from reference TRBV5-6 and TRBJ2-2, the complete variable domain is DAGVTQSPTHLIKTRGQQVTLRCSPKSGHDTVSWYQQALGQGPQFIFQYYEEEERQRGNFPDRFSGHQFPNYSSELNVNALLLGDSALYLCASSLAGTSGRYKAGELFFGEGSRLTVL.

This clone has only one observation. The chain recombines TRBV7-9 with TRBJ2-1; the match to TRBD1 covers 9 bases. V lost 3 bases, J lost 3 bases, and 9 bases stayed unmatched. This CDR3 has 17 amino acids. Germline V lookup: CDR1 SEHNR, CDR2 FQNEAQ (reference sequence). DNA for the CDR3: TGTGCCAGCAGCTTGGCTCGACAGGGGGGTATCTACAATGAGCAGTTCTTC. Translation gives CASSLARQGGIYNEQFF.

In this sample, this clone turned up a few times. The chain employs TRBV28 and TRBJ1-2; 9 bases match TRBD1. Germline-derived CDR1 and CDR2 are MDHEN and SYDVKM. The CDR3 loop spans 13 amino acids. Trimming at V came to 6 bases and at J to 2 bases, leaving 1 base not matched to a gene. Here the CDR3 reads CASSTGGNYGYTF. CDR3 DNA sequence: TGTGCCAGCAGCACAGGGGGCAACTATGGCTACACCTTC.

The chain links TRBV19 to TRBJ2-5; TRBD2 aligns across 13 bases. This CDR3 is 16 amino acids long. Germline loops: CDR1 LNHDA, CDR2 SQIVND (reference sequence). Trimming removed 9 bases from V and 2 bases from J; junction bases left unmatched: 9. The CDR3 nucleotides read TGTGCCAGCAAGCTTGGGACTAGCGGGGCACAAGAGACCCAGTACTTC. This sequence encodes CASKLGTSGAQETQYF.